Shown below are 12 T cell receptor beta chains from a single sample sequenced in a study of PD-1 blockade in classical Hodgkin lymphoma. Sequencing was performed with immunoSEQ multiplex PCR; in TCRdb, only in-frame clones are kept and a portion is missing. The sample carries some 96,000 clones, around four fifths recorded once. Exposure to brentuximab vedotin varied, and each patient had relapsed following autologous stem cell transplantation. The sample consisted of peripheral blood mononuclear cells (PBMCs), taken at baseline. The receptors shown here come from a human donor with classical Hodgkin lymphoma.

The chain carries TRBV7-8 and TRBJ2-2; 9 bases match TRBD1. V dropped 5 bases and J dropped 6; count of bases not matched to a gene: 13. CDR1 SGHVS and CDR2 FQNEAQ come from the germline V gene. This CDR3 comprises 17 residues. The CDR3 DNA reads TGTGCCAGCAGCCCACTAAGGACAGGGGACGGGGCCGGGGAGCTGTTTTTT. Its translation is CASSPLRTGDGAGELFF.

The V gene is TRBV19, the J gene TRBJ2-5, with a tentative D call TRBD2 (6 bases). V was pared by 5 bases and J by 2 bases, with 21 bases between. Germline V gene data show CDR1 as LNHDA and CDR2 as SQIVND (reference sequence). This CDR3 region has 17 residues. The CDR3 protein is CASSRGLSASSQETQYF. The CDR3 DNA sequence: TGTGCCAGTAGTCGGGGGTTGTCCGCCAGCTCTCAAGAGACCCAGTACTTC.

The chain recombines TRBV27 with TRBJ1-2, with 11 bases aligning to TRBD1. CDR3 length: 17 amino acids. The junction had 13 bases not matched to a gene; V was cut back by 5 bases and J by 5 bases. Germline loops: CDR1 MNHEY, CDR2 SMNVEV (reference sequence). The CDR3 bases are TGTGCCAGCAGTACCAGACTTGGGACAGGGGGGGATTATGGCTACACCTTC. This sequence encodes CASSTRLGTGGDYGYTF.

The chain couples TRBV29-1 to TRBJ1-4; 7 positions match TRBD1. J lost 4 bases, V lost 7 bases, and 6 bases had no gene match. Germline loops: CDR1 SQVTM, CDR2 ANQGSEA. There are 13 residues in the CDR3. Written as DNA, the CDR3 is TGCAGCGCACTGAGGGACAGTAATGAAAAACTGTTTTTT. Amino acids: CSALRDSNEKLFF.

The chain links TRBV15 to TRBJ2-3; 14 bases are a match to TRBD2. CDR1 LNHNV and CDR2 YYDKDF come from the germline V gene (reference sequence). The CDR3 has 18 amino acids. The J segment lost 0 bases and the V segment lost 3 bases, leaving 5 bases of the junction unmatched. CDR3: CATSSGTSGSLSTDTQYF. The CDR3 DNA reads as TGTGCCACCAGCAGCGGGACTAGCGGGAGTCTGAGCACAGATACGCAGTATTTT.

This rearrangement joins TRBV2 to TRBJ2-5; D not certain. The germline CDR1 and CDR2 sequences are SNHLY and FYNNEI. V was cut by 4 bases and J by 4 bases, with 4 bases left in between. The CDR3 spans 11 residues. The CDR3 coding sequence is TGTGCCAGCAGTGGGGGAGAGACCCAGTACTTC. It translates to CASSGGETQYF.

The CDR3 DNA reads TGTGCCAGCAGTACGTCAGCAAACCAAGAGACCCAGTACTTC. It yields the protein CASSTSANQETQYF. The chain recombines TRBV6-5 with TRBJ2-5; D remains unclear. V lost 5 bases to trimming and J lost 0 bases, with 10 bases between them. The germline CDR1 and CDR2 sequences are MNHEY and SVGAGI. The CDR3 totals 14 residues.

The chain combines TRBV28 with TRBJ1-2, with D unresolved. Per germline, CDR1 MDHEN and CDR2 SYDVKM. Trimming pared 7 bases from V and 8 bases from J, leaving 20 bases between. The CDR3 sequence is 14 residues long. CDR3 sequence: CASMPGSSRRGYTF. DNA of the CDR3: TGTGCCAGCATGCCAGGCTCTTCCCGGAGAGGCTACACCTTC.

The chain couples TRBV10-3 to TRBJ1-1; 8 positions match TRBD1. The trim removed 10 bases at V and 0 bases at J, leaving 4 bases unmatched. The germline V gene has CDR1 ENHRY and CDR2 SYGVKD. The CDR3 contains 13 residues. For the CDR3, the DNA is TGTGCCACCGGGACAGGATTGAACACTGAAGCTTTCTTT. It translates to CATGTGLNTEAFF.

The rearrangement uses TRBV4-3 and TRBJ2-7, with TRBD2 matching 9 bases. Germline assignment: CDR1 LGHNA and CDR2 YSLEER. V trimming: 0 bases; J trimming: 3 bases; junction bases outside the gene matches: 9. CDR3 size: 17 residues. The CDR3 is CASSQDREAAGGYEQYF. CDR3 bases: TGCGCCAGCAGCCAAGATCGAGAGGCAGCGGGGGGCTACGAGCAGTACTTC.

The chain is built from TRBV19 and TRBJ2-3, with 7 bases lining up with TRBD2. CDR1 is LNHDA and CDR2 is SQIVND in the germline V gene (reference sequence). The CDR3 spans 15 residues. The V gene end was trimmed by 9 bases and the J gene end by 2 bases; junction bases not matched to a gene: 11. The CDR3 nucleotides read TGTGCCAGCACCAATGGAGCGGGAAACACAGATACGCAGTATTTT. Amino acid sequence: CASTNGAGNTDTQYF.

In nucleotides, the CDR3 is TGTGCCAGCAGCTTACTCGCGGGGCCCCCGGGGGAGACCCAGTACTTC. Its protein is CASSLLAGPPGETQYF. The chain carries TRBV11-2 and TRBJ2-5, with a tentative D call TRBD2 (6 bases). This CDR3 is built from 16 residues. V gave up 2 bases and J gave up 5 bases, with 18 bases separating them. Per the germline V gene, CDR1 is SGHAT and CDR2 is FQNNGV. Based on the CDR3 plus reference TRBV11-2 and TRBJ2-5, the full variable domain is EAGVAQSPRYKIIEKRQSVAFWCNPISGHATLYWYQQILGQGPKLLIQFQNNGVVDDSQLPKDRFSAERLKGVDSTLKIQPAKLEDSAVYLCASSLLAGPPGETQYFGPGTRLLVL.